This T cell receptor beta chain was documented in a study of multiple sclerosis patients with progressive multifocal leukoencephalopathy. J gave up 3 bases and V 5 bases, and 8 bases lay outside the gene matches. CDR1 and CDR2 from the germline V gene are SEHNR and FQNEAQ (reference sequence). This CDR3 is built from 17 residues. The time point was: time of PML onset. At PML onset, T3 blood samples were taken. The protocol was immunoSEQ multiplex PCR, while the TCRdb copy is restricted to in-frame clones and leaves out a portion. This repertoire shows about 31,000 clones, approximately 89% found once; its top ten account for around an eighth. This clone occurred once.

The TCR sequence derives from a woman between 25 and 40 years old with progressive multifocal leukoencephalopathy. The specimen was PBMCs, collected from a patient treated with natalizumab. The V call is TRBV7-9, the J call TRBJ2-1, with 12 bases lining up with TRBD2. In nucleotides, the CDR3 is TGTGCCAGCAGCGAACTAGCGGGAGGTTCCAGCTACAATGAGCAGTTCTTC. Its translation: CASSELAGGSSYNEQFF.